The rows below give T cell receptor beta chains drawn from one sample of a study of blood T cell repertoires in COVID-19. The table came from immunoSEQ multiplex PCR; TCRdb's copy has only in-frame clones and leaves some out. Among about 270,000 clones listed, 85% to 90% were seen once. Source material: PBMCs or T cells enriched from blood (not recorded which). These receptor sequences come from a woman in her thirties with acute COVID-19. Both conserved end residues are part of each CDR3. A D gene is named only where the DNA matches it firmly. The size of a clone is reported for some rows only, either as once, few or many, or as a class for expanded clones.

d_call: .
v_call: TRBV27
clone_size: .
j_call: TRBJ2-7
cdr3_nt: TGTGCCAGCAGCCCTGGGACACAGGGCTACGAGCAGTACTTC
cdr3_aa: CASSPGTQGYEQYF

d_call: .
v_call: TRBV9
clone_size: .
j_call: TRBJ2-1
cdr3_nt: TGTGCCAGCAGCGTAGTAGACGGGAGCCTTAATGAGCAGTTCTTC
cdr3_aa: CASSVVDGSLNEQFF

d_call: TRBD1
v_call: TRBV3-1/TRBV3-2
clone_size: .
j_call: TRBJ1-4
cdr3_nt: TGTGCCAGCAGCCGAGTCCCGGGACAGGGGGAGAGTGAAAAACTGTTTTTT
cdr3_aa: CASSRVPGQGESEKLFF

d_call: TRBD1
v_call: TRBV18
clone_size: .
j_call: TRBJ2-5
cdr3_nt: TGTGCCAGCTCACCCGGGACAGGGGAGGGAGAGACCCAGTACTTC
cdr3_aa: CASSPGTGEGETQYF

d_call: .
v_call: TRBV5-5
clone_size: .
j_call: TRBJ1-5
cdr3_nt: TGTGCCAGCAGCTGGGATTGGGGGACCCCAGGGGAGTTTAAGCCCCAGCATTTT
cdr3_aa: CASSWDWGTPGEFKPQHF

d_call: TRBD2
v_call: TRBV2
clone_size: .
j_call: TRBJ2-7
cdr3_nt: TGTGCCAGCAGCGTTGGACTAGCGGACTACGAGCAGTACTTC
cdr3_aa: CASSVGLADYEQYF

d_call: TRBD1
v_call: TRBV7-9
clone_size: .
j_call: TRBJ1-1
cdr3_nt: TGTGCCAGCAGCCCATTGGGACAGGGGCCTGAAGCTTTCTTT
cdr3_aa: CASSPLGQGPEAFF

d_call: TRBD1
v_call: TRBV3-1/TRBV3-2
clone_size: .
j_call: TRBJ2-5
cdr3_nt: TGTGCCAGCAGCCAGGGACAGGGGGAGGTGGAGACCCAGTACTTC
cdr3_aa: CASSQGQGEVETQYF

d_call: .
v_call: TRBV4-1
clone_size: once
j_call: TRBJ2-7
cdr3_nt: TGCGCCAGCAGCCAAGTTGACGGGATCTCCTACGAGCAGTACTTC
cdr3_aa: CASSQVDGISYEQYF

d_call: TRBD1
v_call: TRBV18
clone_size: few
j_call: TRBJ2-6
cdr3_nt: TGTGCCAGCTCACGACGGGACAGGGTGGCTGGGGCCAACGTCCTGACTTTC
cdr3_aa: CASSRRDRVAGANVLTF

d_call: TRBD2
v_call: TRBV27
clone_size: .
j_call: TRBJ2-7
cdr3_nt: TGTGCCAGCAGTTCCGGGACTAGCGGGACCACCTGGAAATACGAGCAGTACTTC
cdr3_aa: CASSSGTSGTTWKYEQYF

d_call: .
v_call: TRBV2
clone_size: .
j_call: TRBJ2-7
cdr3_nt: TGTGCCAGCAGTGATCGGCCTAGTCAACTCGAGCAGTACTTC
cdr3_aa: CASSDRPSQLEQYF

d_call: .
v_call: TRBV7-6
clone_size: .
j_call: TRBJ2-1
cdr3_nt: TGTGCCAGCAGCCCGCGCACGTTTGGTCAGGGTGAGCAGTTCTTC
cdr3_aa: CASSPRTFGQGEQFF

d_call: TRBD2
v_call: TRBV27
clone_size: .
j_call: TRBJ2-3
cdr3_nt: TGTGCCAGCAGTTTATCGAGGACTAGCGGGGCCACAGATACGCAGTATTTT
cdr3_aa: CASSLSRTSGATDTQYF

d_call: TRBD2
v_call: TRBV10-3
clone_size: .
j_call: TRBJ2-7
cdr3_nt: TGTGCCAGCGGTGGTGCTAGCGGGATCGACGAGCAGTACTTC
cdr3_aa: CASGGASGIDEQYF

d_call: .
v_call: TRBV5-1
clone_size: once
j_call: TRBJ2-3
cdr3_nt: TGCGCCAGCAGCTTGGGGACATACACAGATACGCAGTATTTT
cdr3_aa: CASSLGTYTDTQYF

d_call: TRBD2
v_call: TRBV4-3
clone_size: .
j_call: TRBJ2-7
cdr3_nt: TGCGCCAGCAGCCAAGAAGCCGGGACTAGCTATTACGAGCAGTACTTC
cdr3_aa: CASSQEAGTSYYEQYF

d_call: .
v_call: TRBV24-1
clone_size: .
j_call: TRBJ1-1
cdr3_nt: TGTGCCACCAGTGATTCTAACGCCGAAGCTTTCTTT
cdr3_aa: CATSDSNAEAFF

d_call: .
v_call: TRBV20-1
clone_size: .
j_call: TRBJ2-1
cdr3_nt: TGCAGTGCTAGTGAATCCCACGGGAGCTCCTACAATGAGCAGTTCTTC
cdr3_aa: CSASESHGSSYNEQFF

d_call: TRBD1
v_call: TRBV5-1
clone_size: many
j_call: TRBJ1-1
cdr3_nt: TGCGCCAGTATGGGGGGGACAGGGGTCCCTGAAGCTTTCTTT
cdr3_aa: CASMGGTGVPEAFF